Shown below are 26 T cell receptor beta chains from a single sample sequenced in a study of T cell changes during pregnancy in multiple sclerosis. Measured with immunoSEQ multiplex PCR; TCRdb has only the in-frame clones, and not every one. The table shows roughly 100,000 clones, with less than 95% occurring only once. The sample consisted of peripheral blood, taken in the second trimester of pregnancy. These receptors all come from a female donor in good health, enrolled as a control in a pregnancy study.

The chain uses TRBV11-2 and TRBJ2-7; 10 nucleotides align to TRBD2. CDR1 is SGHAT and CDR2 is FQNNGV in the germline V gene. CDR3 length equals 15 residues. V lost 0 bases, J lost 3 bases, and 2 bases stayed unmatched. CDR3 nucleotides: TGTGCCAGCAGCTTAGATGGACTAGCGGACTACGAGCAGTACTTC. This translates into CASSLDGLADYEQYF.

The V call is TRBV7-7, the J call TRBJ2-2; 8 nucleotides match TRBD1. V lost 3 bases to trimming and J lost 7 bases; unmatched junction nucleotides: 7. CDR1 and CDR2 from the germline V gene are SSHAT and FNYEAQ (reference sequence). The CDR3 length is 15 residues. CDR3 nucleotides: TGTGCCAGCAGCTTTGGACAGGGCGAAGGCGGGGAGCTGTTTTTT. Its translation: CASSFGQGEGGELFF.

In this sample, this clone turned up once. The rearrangement links TRBV28 to TRBJ1-2, with 7 bases aligning to TRBD1. From germline, CDR1 is MDHEN and CDR2 SYDVKM. This CDR3 has 14 residues. After removal of 1 base from V and 7 bases from J, the junction contained 6 bases not matched to a gene. CDR3 bases: TGTGCCAGCAGTTTATCCGACAGGGACTCTGGCTACACCTTC. It is translated as CASSLSDRDSGYTF.

This clone was observed a single time. This chain links TRBV18 with TRBJ1-1, with a possible D match to TRBD1 (5 bases). Trimming removed 10 bases at V and 10 bases at J, with 31 bases between. CDR1 and CDR2 (germline): KGHSH, LQKENI. The length of the CDR3 is 16 residues. In DNA, the CDR3 is TGTGCCATCACCACCCACGGCCCGACAGCCCCGCCCAGAGCTTTCTTT. The encoded protein is CAITTHGPTAPPRAFF.

The chain uses TRBV19 and TRBJ2-5; TRBD1 agrees at 8 bases. Losses at the gene ends were 4 bases for V and 2 bases for J; bases not matched to a gene: 9. Germline V gene sequence: CDR1 LNHDA, CDR2 SQIVND (reference sequence). This CDR3 has 16 residues. The CDR3 sequence: CASSKSRGHGQETQYF. The CDR3 coding sequence is TGTGCCAGTAGTAAGTCCAGGGGGCACGGGCAAGAGACCCAGTACTTC.

The rearrangement links TRBV7-9 to TRBJ1-2; D gene uncertain. Trimming shortened V by 5 bases and J by 1 base, and 5 bases separated the two germline ends. This CDR3 has 12 amino acids. CDR1 is SEHNR and CDR2 is FQNEAQ in the germline V gene (reference sequence). CDR3 in amino acids: CASSPHNYGYTF. For the CDR3, the DNA is TGTGCCAGCAGCCCCCATAACTATGGCTACACCTTC.

The V gene is TRBV19, the J gene TRBJ1-4; 10 positions match TRBD1. The V segment lost 6 bases and the J segment 6 bases; nucleotides outside the gene matches: 13. The germline CDR1 and CDR2 sequences are LNHDA and SQIVND (reference sequence). CDR3 size: 17 residues. The DNA for the CDR3 is TGTGCCAGTAGGTTTGGCACGGGACAGGGGAGGGATGAAAAACTGTTTTTT. Protein product: CASRFGTGQGRDEKLFF.

The gene calls are TRBV10-3 and TRBJ2-3, with a tentative D call TRBD2 (6 bases). With 7 bases removed from V and 0 bases from J, the gap between germline ends came to 8 bases. The CDR3 has 13 amino acids. The germline CDR1 and CDR2 sequences are ENHRY and SYGVKD. The CDR3 loop reads CAIKEGSTDTQYF. The CDR3 DNA reads as TGTGCCATCAAGGAGGGGAGCACAGATACGCAGTATTTT.

This clone is a singleton in its sample. This chain connects TRBV28 to TRBJ2-7, with D tentatively TRBD1 (7 bases). Trimming removed 2 bases at V and 4 bases at J, with 12 bases between. This CDR3 spans 14 amino acids. Germline V gene lookup returns CDR1 MDHEN and CDR2 SYDVKM. The CDR3 spells CASSLPAGGYEQYF. The DNA of the CDR3 is TGTGCCAGCAGTTTACCGGCAGGGGGGTACGAGCAGTACTTC. The entire variable domain, with the rest obtained from reference TRBV28 and TRBJ2-7, is as follows: DVKVTQSSRYLVKRTGEKVFLECVQDMDHENMFWYRQDPGLGLRLIYFSYDVKMKEKGDIPEGYSVSREKKERFSLILESASTNQTSMYLCASSLPAGGYEQYFGPGTRLTVT.

The V gene is TRBV25-1, the J gene TRBJ1-2; possible D gene TRBD1, 6 bases. Germline V lookup: CDR1 MGHDK, CDR2 SYGVNS. Trimming took off 5 bases at V and 3 bases at J, with 10 bases between the two ends. The CDR3 is made up of 13 amino acids. CDR3 coding DNA: TGTGCCAGCAGTCCACAGGGTTACTATGGCTACACCTTC. It is translated as CASSPQGYYGYTF.

CDR3 in amino acids: CASSSARGRASNQPQHF. The CDR3 nucleotides read TGTGCCAGCAGCTCCGCGAGGGGGAGGGCCAGCAATCAGCCCCAGCATTTT. This chain uses TRBV5-6 with TRBJ1-5; the D gene is possibly TRBD1 (6 bases). The germline V gene has CDR1 SGHDT and CDR2 YYEEEE. V was clipped by 3 bases and J by 1 base, with 17 bases between them. This CDR3 has 17 residues. The whole variable domain, filled in from reference TRBV5-6 and TRBJ1-5, reads DAGVTQSPTHLIKTRGQQVTLRCSPKSGHDTVSWYQQALGQGPQFIFQYYEEEERQRGNFPDRFSGHQFPNYSSELNVNALLLGDSALYLCASSSARGRASNQPQHFGDGTRLSIL.

The chain uses TRBV2 and TRBJ2-3, with D possibly TRBD2 on 5 matching bases. V lost 6 bases to trimming and J lost 3 bases, with 16 bases between them. The CDR3 covers 15 residues. The V gene's germline CDR1 is SNHLY and CDR2 FYNNEI. The CDR3 spells CASSAPGSVTDTQYF. The CDR3, as DNA: TGTGCCAGCAGCGCACCGGGATCTGTGACAGATACGCAGTATTTT.

The chain joins TRBV28 to TRBJ1-1; a weak D match, TRBD1 (6 bases). CDR3 length equals 14 residues. Trimming took 6 bases from V and 2 from J, leaving 13 bases between them. Germline V lookup: CDR1 MDHEN, CDR2 SYDVKM. The CDR3, as DNA: TGTGCCAGCAGAACCCAACAGGGCAACACTGAAGCTTTCTTT. Translated, it gives CASRTQQGNTEAFF.

This rearrangement joins TRBV15 to TRBJ1-4, with D perhaps TRBD1 (6 bases). The length of the CDR3 is 19 residues. Trimming took 2 bases from V and 3 from J, leaving 22 bases between them. The germline V gene encodes CDR1 LNHNV and CDR2 YYDKDF (reference sequence). CDR3 nucleotides: TGTGCCACCAGCAGACGGGGACATCAACTTAACAGGTCTAATGAAAAACTGTTTTTT. As protein: CATSRRGHQLNRSNEKLFF.

The gene calls are TRBV6-6 and TRBJ1-1, with 8 bases matching TRBD1. The CDR3 totals 15 residues. In germline, CDR1 is MNHNY, CDR2 SVGAGI (reference sequence). V lost 7 bases and J lost 5; bases outside the gene matches: 12. CDR3: CASIGGQGRPTEAFF. The CDR3 coding sequence is TGTGCCAGCATCGGAGGACAGGGCAGGCCGACTGAAGCTTTCTTT.

This chain links TRBV9 with TRBJ2-7, with 8 bases fitting TRBD2. Germline CDR1 is SGDLS and CDR2 is YYNGEE. The CDR3 sequence is 13 residues long. V was pared by 5 bases and J by 4 bases, with 5 bases of the junction left unmatched. The CDR3 region is CASSESGSYEQYF. The CDR3 nucleotides are TGTGCCAGCAGTGAAAGCGGGAGTTACGAGCAGTACTTC.

This clone was counted only a few times. The chain recombines TRBV7-7 with TRBJ1-1, with a weak D call TRBD1 (5 bases). CDR3 length: 14 residues. The germline V gene encodes CDR1 SSHAT and CDR2 FNYEAQ (reference sequence). The CDR3 DNA is TGTGCTAGAAAACCTATTGGACAAGCCACTGAAGCTTTCTTT. Amino acids: CARKPIGQATEAFF.

The CDR3 nucleotides read TGTGCCAGCAGTTCTCCGGGACTAGCACCTTACAATGAGCAGTTCTTC. Amino acids: CASSSPGLAPYNEQFF. J is TRBJ2-1 and V is TRBV28, with TRBD2 identical over 9 bases. The CDR3 length is 16 residues. Per the germline V gene, CDR1 is MDHEN and CDR2 is SYDVKM. The V and J ends lost 4 bases and 4 bases, in that order; junction bases with no gene match: 8.

This CDR3 is CAWSVQGGNQPQHF. In DNA form, the CDR3 reads TGTGCCTGGAGTGTTCAGGGCGGCAATCAGCCCCAGCATTTT. The chain has TRBV30 and TRBJ1-5; possibly TRBD1 for D (5 bases). Germline loops: CDR1 GTSNPN, CDR2 SVGIG (reference sequence). CDR3 length: 14 residues. Trimming took 0 bases from V and 2 from J, leaving 8 bases between them. Full variable domain (outside the CDR3, taken from reference TRBV30 and TRBJ1-5): SQTIHQWPATLVQPVGSPLSLECTVEGTSNPNLYWYRQAAGRGLQLLFYSVGIGQISSEVPQNLSASRPQDRQFILSSKKLLLSDSGFYLCAWSVQGGNQPQHFGDGTRLSIL.

This sequence joins TRBV21-1 and TRBJ1-4; TRBD1, as called in the table, went unchecked against the DNA. TRBV21-1 is designated a pseudogene. This CDR3 spans 15 amino acids. In DNA form, the CDR3 reads TGTGCCAGCAGCAAAGGACGGCAGGGGAATGAAAAACTGTTTTTT. Its protein is CASSKGRQGNEKLFF.

The chain carries TRBV23-1 and TRBJ2-4; a weak D match, TRBD2 (6 bases). TRBV23-1 is an ORF, with its function uncertain. V was cut by 6 bases and J by 2 bases, with 20 bases left in between. The CDR3 is 17 residues long. For the CDR3, the DNA is TGCGCCAGCAGCCTTATCACCTGGGAGGAGACCAAAAACATTCAGTACTTC. Its translation is CASSLITWEETKNIQYF.

The V and J genes are TRBV6-4 and TRBJ1-1, with 7 bases lining up with TRBD1. Germline V gene sequence: CDR1 MRHNA, CDR2 SNTAGT. The CDR3 loop spans 14 amino acids. Trimming cost V 3 bases and J 0 bases; bases outside gene matches: 1. The CDR3 DNA is TGTGCCAGCAGTGAACAGGGGATGAACACTGAAGCTTTCTTT. Its translation: CASSEQGMNTEAFF.

This chain links TRBV5-1 with TRBJ1-1, with D perhaps TRBD1 (6 bases). Germline loops: CDR1 SGHRS, CDR2 YFSETQ. Trimming cost V 4 bases and J 1 base, with 11 bases left between them. The CDR3 is 14 amino acids. The CDR3 DNA follows: TGCGCCAGCAGCGTCGGACAGACGAACACTGAAGCTTTCTTT. This sequence encodes CASSVGQTNTEAFF. Filled out from reference TRBV5-1 and TRBJ1-1, the complete variable domain reads KAGVTQTPRYLIKTRGQQVTLSCSPISGHRSVSWYQQTPGQGLQFLFEYFSETQRNKGNFPGRFSGRQFSNSRSEMNVSTLELGDSALYLCASSVGQTNTEAFFGQGTRLTVV.

The chain has TRBV4-3 and TRBJ2-1; possible D gene TRBD2, 5 bases. The CDR3 covers 17 residues. Germline V gene sequence: CDR1 LGHNA, CDR2 YSLEER. V was shortened by 0 bases and J by 2 bases, with 14 bases between the two germline ends. CDR3 protein: CASSQDHSELAYNEQFF. CDR3 nucleotide sequence: TGCGCCAGCAGCCAAGATCACTCCGAACTAGCCTACAATGAGCAGTTCTTC.

The J gene is TRBJ2-1, the V gene TRBV10-3; 10 bases align to TRBD2. Germline CDR1 reads ENHRY; CDR2 reads SYGVKD. Trimming cost V 2 bases and J 4 bases; bases outside gene matches: 5. CDR3 length: 16 amino acids. CDR3 residues: CAISELASGGYNEQFF. DNA of the CDR3: TGTGCCATCAGTGAGCTGGCTAGCGGGGGTTACAATGAGCAGTTCTTC.

J is TRBJ1-2 and V is TRBV28; tentative D call: TRBD1 (6 bases). CDR3 size: 14 residues. The germline CDR1 and CDR2 sequences are MDHEN and SYDVKM. V dropped 5 bases and J dropped 3 bases, with 13 bases sitting between them. Written as DNA, the CDR3 is TGTGCCAGCAGTCTCCCGACAGGTTACTATGGCTACACCTTC. Translated, it gives CASSLPTGYYGYTF.